This is a list of T cell receptor beta chains from one sample in a study of blood T cells in healthy people across ages. Via MiXCR, TCRdb re-called the 5' RACE reads, giving one row per CDR3 protein. The sample has approximately 880,000 distinct CDR3 sequences; roughly 43% are singletons. The sample consisted of blood. Source of these receptors: a man aged 25-40 years in good health. Both conserved end residues are part of each CDR3. Fields, in order: V gene, J gene, CDR3 protein.

v_gene: TRBV28; j_gene: TRBJ1-5; CDR3aa: CATVVSGGGNQPQHF
v_gene: TRBV4-3; j_gene: TRBJ2-1; CDR3aa: CASSPEQGSDELFF
v_gene: TRBV7-2; j_gene: TRBJ2-7; CDR3aa: CASSLMGRGQGDEQYF
v_gene: TRBV4-1; j_gene: TRBJ2-3; CDR3aa: CASSQVGTSRATDTQYF
v_gene: TRBV3-1; j_gene: TRBJ1-1; CDR3aa: CASSQDPAGYTEAFF
v_gene: TRBV20-1; j_gene: TRBJ1-5; CDR3aa: CSARGLEGWNQPQHF
v_gene: TRBV7-2; j_gene: TRBJ2-7; CDR3aa: CASSSLDYYEQYF
v_gene: TRBV6-1; j_gene: TRBJ2-7; CDR3aa: CATLPGTSGAYEQYF
v_gene: TRBV25-1; j_gene: TRBJ2-7; CDR3aa: CASSDGGTRSYEQYF
v_gene: TRBV7-3; j_gene: TRBJ1-2; CDR3aa: CASSGDTSHGYTF
v_gene: TRBV25-1; j_gene: TRBJ1-2; CDR3aa: CASSPNRGSAVYGYTF
v_gene: TRBV7-9; j_gene: TRBJ1-2; CDR3aa: CASSPPALKNYGYTF
v_gene: TRBV4-3; j_gene: TRBJ2-2; CDR3aa: CASNQEPGTSGGTNTGELFF
v_gene: TRBV6-2/TRBV6-3; j_gene: TRBJ2-3; CDR3aa: CASSHTLGEIWGGALPVADTQYF
v_gene: TRBV6-5; j_gene: TRBJ2-7; CDR3aa: CASSYRARNYEQYF
v_gene: TRBV6-2/TRBV6-3; j_gene: TRBJ2-6; CDR3aa: CASSYWVAGANVLTF
v_gene: TRBV2; j_gene: TRBJ2-1; CDR3aa: CASRGLAGVEQFF